This T cell receptor beta chain was captured by sequencing in a study of tumour-infiltrating T cells in Burkitt lymphoma. This clone is classed as large. V shed 6 bases and J shed 7 bases, with 17 bases lying between them. The CDR3 runs 13 residues. The germline gives CDR1 SQVTM, CDR2 ANQGSEA. Clones were read by immunoSEQ multiplex PCR, and TCRdb kept only the in-frame ones, dropping some. The sample lists 1,200 or so clones, 10% to 15% occurring once. The V gene is TRBV29-1, the J gene TRBJ2-3; TRBD2 might be the D (5 bases). This TCR was sampled from a human donor with Burkitt lymphoma. What was sequenced was tumor tissue. CDR3 nucleotide sequence: TGCAGCGTGAAAGCGGTGACCGTCTATACGCAGTATTTT. It yields the protein CSVKAVTVYTQYF.